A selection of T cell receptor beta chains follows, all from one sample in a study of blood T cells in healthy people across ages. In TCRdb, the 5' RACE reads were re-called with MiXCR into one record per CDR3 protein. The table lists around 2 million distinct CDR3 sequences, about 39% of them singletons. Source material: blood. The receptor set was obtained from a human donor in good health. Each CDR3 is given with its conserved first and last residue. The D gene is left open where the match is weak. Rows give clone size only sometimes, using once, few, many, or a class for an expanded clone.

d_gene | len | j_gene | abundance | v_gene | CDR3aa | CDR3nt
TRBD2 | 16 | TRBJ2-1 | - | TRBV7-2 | CASSLVRTSGGTEQFF | TGTGCCAGCAGCTTAGTGAGGACTAGCGGGGGGACTGAGCAGTTCTTC
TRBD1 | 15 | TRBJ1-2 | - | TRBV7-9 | CASGSGQGSNYGYTF | TGTGCCAGCGGATCGGGACAGGGCTCTAACTATGGCTACACCTTC
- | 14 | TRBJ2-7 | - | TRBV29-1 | CRNPLNRERDEQYF | TGCAGGAACCCCTTAAACAGGGAGAGAGACGAGCAGTACTTC
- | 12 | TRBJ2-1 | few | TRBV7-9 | CASSLKWDEQFF | TGTGCCAGCAGCTTAAAGTGGGATGAGCAGTTCTTC
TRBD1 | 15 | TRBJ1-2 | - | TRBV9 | CASSENTGGRNGYTF | TGTGCCAGCAGCGAAAATACAGGGGGCAGGAATGGCTACACCTTC
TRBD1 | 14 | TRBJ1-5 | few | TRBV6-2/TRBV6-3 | CASRLGQAVQPQHF | TGTGCCAGCCGCCTCGGACAGGCCGTCCAGCCCCAGCATTTT
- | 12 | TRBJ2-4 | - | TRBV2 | CASSEREMIQYF | TGTGCCAGCAGTGAACGCGAAATGATTCAGTACTTC
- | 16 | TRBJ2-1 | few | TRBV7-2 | CASSSGTPIPYNEQFF | TGTGCCAGCAGCTCCGGGACTCCAATACCGTACAATGAGCAGTTCTTC
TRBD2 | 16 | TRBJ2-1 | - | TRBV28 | CASSSPIAGAHNEQFF | TGTGCCAGCAGTTCCCCTATAGCGGGGGCCCACAATGAGCAGTTCTTC
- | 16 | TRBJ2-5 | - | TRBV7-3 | CASSLMGSGLQETQYF | TGTGCCAGCAGCTTAATGGGTAGTGGACTGCAGGAGACCCAGTACTTC
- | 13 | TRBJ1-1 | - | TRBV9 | CASSSGMGLIAFF | TGTGCCAGCAGCTCAGGGATGGGCCTAATCGCTTTCTTT
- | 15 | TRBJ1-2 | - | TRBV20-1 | CSARDPMKELYGYTF | TGCAGTGCTAGAGACCCGATGAAGGAGCTCTATGGCTACACCTTC
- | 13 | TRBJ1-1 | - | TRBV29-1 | CSVESPGQGEAFF | TGCAGCGTTGAATCCCCAGGGCAAGGCGAAGCTTTCTTT
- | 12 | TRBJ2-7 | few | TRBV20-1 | CSANRFSYEQYF | TGCAGTGCAAACAGGTTCTCCTACGAGCAGTACTTC
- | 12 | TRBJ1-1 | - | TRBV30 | CAWSVFGTEAFF | TGTGCCTGGAGTGTTTTTGGTACTGAAGCTTTCTTT
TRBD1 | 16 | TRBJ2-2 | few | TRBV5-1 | CASSLAGTGVSGELFF | TGCGCCAGCAGCCTGGCCGGGACAGGGGTGTCCGGGGAGCTGTTTTTT
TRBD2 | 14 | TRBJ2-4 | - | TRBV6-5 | CASRTGLVNNIQYF | TGTGCCAGCAGAACGGGACTAGTGAATAACATTCAGTACTTC
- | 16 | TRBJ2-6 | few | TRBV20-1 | CSARDGQFSGANVLTF | TGCAGTGCTAGAGATGGACAGTTCTCTGGGGCCAACGTCCTGACTTTC
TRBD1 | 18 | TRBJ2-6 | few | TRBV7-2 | CASSLTGTGRPGANVLTF | TGTGCCAGCAGCTTAACCGGGACAGGGAGGCCTGGGGCCAACGTCCTGACTTTC
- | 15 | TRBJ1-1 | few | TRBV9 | CASSAGSSRATEAFF | TGTGCCAGCAGCGCCGGGTCCTCCCGGGCCACTGAAGCTTTCTTT
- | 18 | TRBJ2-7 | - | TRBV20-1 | CSASPGFQGFMSSYEQYF | TGCAGTGCTAGCCCCGGTTTTCAAGGGTTCATGAGCTCCTACGAGCAGTACTTC
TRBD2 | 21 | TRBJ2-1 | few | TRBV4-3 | CASSQVTLAGAPSTSYNEQFF | TGCGCCAGCAGCCAAGTAACCCTAGCGGGGGCCCCTTCTACTTCCTACAATGAGCAGTTCTTC
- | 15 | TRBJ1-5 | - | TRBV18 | CASSLGPGTHQPQHF | TGTGCCAGCTCACTAGGACCCGGGACCCATCAGCCCCAGCATTTT
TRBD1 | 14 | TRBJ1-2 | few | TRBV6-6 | CASSYEGGRDGYTF | TGTGCCAGCAGTTACGAAGGGGGCAGGGATGGCTACACCTTC
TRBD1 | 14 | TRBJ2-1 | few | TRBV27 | CASSKPRDSNEQFF | TGTGCCAGCAGTAAGCCCCGGGACAGTAATGAGCAGTTCTTC
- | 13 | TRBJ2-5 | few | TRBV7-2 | CASNKIGGETQYF | TGTGCCAGCAACAAGATAGGGGGGGAGACCCAGTACTTC
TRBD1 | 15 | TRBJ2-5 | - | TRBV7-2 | CASSKDRGRAETQYF | TGTGCCAGCAGCAAGGACAGGGGGCGTGCAGAGACCCAGTACTTC
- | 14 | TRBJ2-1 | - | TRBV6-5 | CASNRALGNNEQFF | TGTGCCAGCAATCGTGCACTCGGGAACAATGAGCAGTTCTTC
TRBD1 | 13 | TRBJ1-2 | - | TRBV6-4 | CATSDSDRTGFLF | TGTGCCACCAGTGACTCCGACCGGACAGGATTTCTCTTC
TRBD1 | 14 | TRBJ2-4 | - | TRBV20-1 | CSARGQGAKNIQYF | TGCAGTGCTAGAGGACAGGGCGCCAAAAACATTCAGTACTTC
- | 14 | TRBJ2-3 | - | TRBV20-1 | CSARALHSTDTQYF | TGCAGTGCTAGAGCCCTGCACAGCACAGATACGCAGTATTTT
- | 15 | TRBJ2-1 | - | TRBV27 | CASSSFSGHYNEQFF | TGTGCCAGCAGCTCCTTCTCTGGACACTACAATGAGCAGTTCTTC
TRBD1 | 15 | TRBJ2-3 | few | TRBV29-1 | CSVEGQGIYTDTQYF | TGCAGCGTTGAGGGACAGGGGATATACACAGATACGCAGTATTTT
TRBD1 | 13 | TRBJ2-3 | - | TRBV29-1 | CSVSRGLTGTQYF | TGCAGCGTTTCAAGGGGGCTCACAGGTACGCAGTATTTT
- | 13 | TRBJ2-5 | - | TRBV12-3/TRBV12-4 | CASSPDSPKKQYF | TGTGCCAGCAGTCCGGACAGCCCGAAAAAGCAGTACTTC
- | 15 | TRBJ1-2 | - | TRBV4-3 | CASSQDLGSFGGYTF | TGCGCCAGCAGCCAAGATCTGGGCAGCTTTGGGGGCTACACCTTC
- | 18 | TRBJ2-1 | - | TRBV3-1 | CASSQVSSWGLGGNEQFF | TGTGCCAGCAGCCAGGTATCCTCTTGGGGGCTCGGGGGGAATGAGCAGTTCTTC
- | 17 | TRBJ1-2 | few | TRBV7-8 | CASSLEYTGALGYGYTF | TGTGCCAGCAGCTTAGAGTATACAGGTGCCCTGGGCTATGGCTACACCTTC
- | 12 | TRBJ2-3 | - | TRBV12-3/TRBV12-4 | CASRVNRDTQYF | TGTGCCAGCAGAGTAAACCGAGATACGCAGTATTTT
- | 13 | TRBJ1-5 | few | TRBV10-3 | CAIGTGRNQPQHF | TGTGCCATCGGTACAGGTCGTAATCAGCCCCAGCATTTT
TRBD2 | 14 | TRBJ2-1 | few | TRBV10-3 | CAISGLAGNNEQFF | TGTGCCATCAGCGGACTAGCGGGTAACAATGAGCAGTTCTTC
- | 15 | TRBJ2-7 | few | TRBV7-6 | CASSIRDNMNYEQYF | TGTGCCAGCAGCATCCGGGACAACATGAACTACGAGCAGTACTTC
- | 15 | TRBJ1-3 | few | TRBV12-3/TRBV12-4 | CASSPITRSGNTIYF | TGTGCCAGCAGTCCCATCACCCGCTCTGGAAACACCATATATTTT